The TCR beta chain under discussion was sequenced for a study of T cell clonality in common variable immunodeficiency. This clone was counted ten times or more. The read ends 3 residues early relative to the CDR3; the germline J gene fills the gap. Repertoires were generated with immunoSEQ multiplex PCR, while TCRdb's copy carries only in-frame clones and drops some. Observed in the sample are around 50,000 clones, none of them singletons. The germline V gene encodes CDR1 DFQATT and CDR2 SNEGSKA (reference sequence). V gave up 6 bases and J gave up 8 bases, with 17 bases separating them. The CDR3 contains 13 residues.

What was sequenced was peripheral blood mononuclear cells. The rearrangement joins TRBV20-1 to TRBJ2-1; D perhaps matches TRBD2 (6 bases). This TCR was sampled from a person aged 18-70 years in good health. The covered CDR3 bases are TGCAGTGCCTGGGACTCTCCGGAGGATGAG. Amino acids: CSAWDSPEDE. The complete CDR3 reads CSAWDSPEDEQFF.